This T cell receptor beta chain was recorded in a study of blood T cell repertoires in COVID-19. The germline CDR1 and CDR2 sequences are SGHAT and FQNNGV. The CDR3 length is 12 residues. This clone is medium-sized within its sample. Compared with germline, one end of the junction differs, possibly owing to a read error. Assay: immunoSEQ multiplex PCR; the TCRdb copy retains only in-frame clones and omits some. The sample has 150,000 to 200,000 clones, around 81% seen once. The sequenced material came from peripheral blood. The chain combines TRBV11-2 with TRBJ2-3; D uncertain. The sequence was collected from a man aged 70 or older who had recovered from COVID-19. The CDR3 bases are TGTGCCAGCAGCTTAGTTTCGAGTAGAACGAATTTT. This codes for CASSLVSSRTNF.